The clone carrying this T cell receptor (beta chain) was recorded at least ten times. This specimen comes from a study of T cells after yellow fever vaccination. There are 14 residues in the CDR3. Germline-derived CDR1 and CDR2 are SGHTA and FQGTGA. The V end lost 5 bases, the J end lost 2 bases, and 9 bases lay between the germline ends. TCRdb independently ran MiXCR on the 5' RACE reads; one entry per CDR3 protein. The sample contains 90,000 to 130,000 distinct CDR3 sequences, roughly 8.4% of which appear only once. The clonotype comes from a man aged 25 to 40 who received the YFV17D yellow fever vaccine. Here the sequenced sample was CD8+ T cells sorted from PBMCs, taken 45 days after the yellow fever booster vaccination. V is TRBV7-3 and J is TRBJ2-2; weak D call: TRBD2 (5 bases). This chain's CDR3 is CASSPGVNTGELFF. The CDR3 DNA sequence: TGTGCCAGCAGCCCCGGGGTAAACACCGGGGAGCTGTTTTTT.